This T cell receptor (beta chain) was obtained from a study of shared clonotypes between healthy human individuals. CD4+ cells were split into CD45RA+ naive and CD45RA-negative memory subsets. This clone was seen just once. TCRdb's copy holds only in-frame clones and misses some; the assay was immunoSEQ multiplex PCR. The top ten clones hold approximately 0.4% of a sample with more than 1,200,000 clones, around 98.5% of them seen once. Trimming at V came to 0 bases and at J to 7 bases, leaving 11 bases not matched to a gene. This CDR3 has 16 residues. Germline V gene data show CDR1 as SGHRS and CDR2 as YFSETQ.

The material sequenced was naive CD4+ T cells sorted from blood. Subset meaning: CD45RA+ positively selected. The chain is built from TRBV5-1 and TRBJ1-1; 8 nucleotides agree with TRBD1. This TCR derives from a man aged 25-45 years in good health. The CDR3 DNA reads TGCGCCAGCAGCTTGGTGGGGACAGGCCTAAGCGATGAAGCTTTCTTT. This translates into CASSLVGTGLSDEAFF.